This T cell receptor beta chain was recovered during a study of T-cell memory formation after mild COVID-19 (dated by TCRdb to about 2021). Turning to the overall study: TCR sequence clusters from the two donors were largely donor specific. Two young, previously healthy adult volunteers, one female and one male, were included in the cohort. In a couple of donors, T-cell clones that expanded and contracted after mild COVID-19 were followed by sequencing TCRalpha and TCRbeta repertoires longitudinally.

Ficoll-Paque density gradient centrifugation was the method used to isolate PBMCs. In its sample, this clonotype was seen a few times. The antigen it recognizes is unknown. Qualities for individual bases were not recorded, and no much larger clone is one base off. For sequencing, an Illumina NovaSeq 6000 was employed. cDNA libraries for TCRalpha and TCRbeta were prepared by 5'RACE using constant-segment primers, with sample barcodes and unique molecular identifiers added. Trizol reagent was used to extract RNA from every sample. Libraries were amplified in two PCR steps, with a second sample barcode and Illumina TruSeq adapters added in the second step. The libraries were sequenced on an Illumina NovaSeq using 2 x 150 bp paired-end reads. The authors processed their data as follows. Demultiplexing of reads and collapsing into UMI-guided consensus sequences were performed with migec v1.2.7. Using mixcr v2.1.11, UMI consensuses were aligned to TRA and TRB V and J templates and then assembled into clonotypes. Clonotypes were classified as expanded or contracted when called significant by both edgeR and NoisET, with noise models trained on biological replicates. For edgeR calls, a false discovery rate-adjusted p below 0.01 and a log2 fold-change threshold of 1 were applied. As an exploratory analysis of dynamics, max-normalized trajectories of the 1000 most abundant clonotypes were examined with PCA combined with hierarchical clustering. Separately sequenced CD4+ and CD8+ repertoires were used to assign the CD4 or CD8 phenotype of responding clones. The public reads were run again by TCRdb, first through fastp at Q25 and then through MiXCR, and only productive beta chains were kept. Rows are unified per CDR3 protein, each entry keeping the most common DNA and genes. These V and J calls originate from TCRdb's pipeline instead of the authors' own analysis. A total of fewer than 700,000 distinct CDR3 sequences appear in this sample, about 20% of them only once. Approximately 12% of the sample is held by the ten biggest clonotypes.

As encoded in the germline V gene (reference sequence), CDR1 is DFQATT while CDR2 is SNEGSKA. The CDR3 measures 14 amino acids from cysteine to phenylalanine. Here the CDR3 DNA is all that survives: 42 bases in frame from base 1. V loses 2 bases, J loses 1 base, and the germline ends lie 10 bases apart. General study outcomes and caveats: Only two mild cases were covered by the study, and larger cohorts that include severe cases with pre-infection samples were considered necessary. SARS-CoV-2 specificity was not confirmed for the second-wave clones peaking on day 37. Clones that contracted from day 15 to 85 showed balanced CD4/CD8 phenotypes, whereas a second wave of clones that expanded from day 15 to 37 leaned towards CD4+. Some responding clones were detected in pre-infection memory, which suggested that pre-existing cross-reactive memory T cells had joined the SARS-CoV-2 response. Contracting CD4+ clones turned up mainly in the CM and EM memory subsets, whereas EMRA was where CD8+ clones were enriched.

Sequenced input: PBMCs or a T cell subset sorted from them (not recorded which). Rearrangement joined TRBV20-1 to TRBJ2-3; the D region possibly corresponds to TRBD2 (6 bases align). The origin of this receptor is an adult woman who had mild COVID-19 (a few samples of this study predate the infection). The sample titles of this study are shuffled in the database, so cell type and time point are left out; the donor was told from shared clones. The CDR3 is CSARLRDRTDTQYF. The nucleotide sequence is TGCAGTGCTAGATTGCGGGATCGCACAGATACGCAGTATTTT.